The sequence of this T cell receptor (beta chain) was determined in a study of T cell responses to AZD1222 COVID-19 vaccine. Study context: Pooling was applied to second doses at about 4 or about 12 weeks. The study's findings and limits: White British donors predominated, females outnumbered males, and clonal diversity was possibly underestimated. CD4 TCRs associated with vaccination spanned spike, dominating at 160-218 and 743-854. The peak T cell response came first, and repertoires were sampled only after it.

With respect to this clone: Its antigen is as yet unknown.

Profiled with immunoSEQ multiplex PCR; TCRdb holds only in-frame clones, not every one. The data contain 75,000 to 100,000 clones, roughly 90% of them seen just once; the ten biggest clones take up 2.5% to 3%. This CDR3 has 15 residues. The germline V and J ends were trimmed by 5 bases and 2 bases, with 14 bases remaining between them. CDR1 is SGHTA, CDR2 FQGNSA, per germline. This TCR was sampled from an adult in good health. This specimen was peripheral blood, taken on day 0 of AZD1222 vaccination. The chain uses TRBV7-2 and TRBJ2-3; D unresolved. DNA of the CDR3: TGTGCCAGCAGCCCACCCCTAGGATTCACAGATACGCAGTATTTT. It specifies CASSPPLGFTDTQYF.